This TCR beta chain came from a study of cytomegalovirus exposure and HLA in healthy donors. Study-level findings and limits: In a later analysis, V- and J-gene trimming of beta chains associated with a DCLRE1C missense variant, replicated independently. Across all donors, roughly uniform sequencing depth was an assumption of the presence/absence analyses. According to the study, 160 or so TCR beta chains were cytomegalovirus-associated.

About this clone: What it recognizes is unknown.

It was with 60 Vbeta and 13 Jbeta primers that the PCR ran. In the original workflow: As a later analysis found, there were tens of millions of unique TCR beta chains, of which some 9.9 million were shared. Profiled with immunoSEQ multiplex PCR; TCRdb holds only in-frame clones, not every one. V, J and clone size were drawn from that table, and D and trimming were deduced from the DNA. The sample lists 90,000 to 120,000 clones, 65% to 85% occurring once. This CDR3 is 15 amino acids long. The germline V gene encodes CDR1 MGHRA and CDR2 YSYEKL. V was clipped by 3 bases and J by 8 bases; unmatched bases: 7.

The TCR originated in a man younger than 35 in good health and CMV-seronegative. The chain couples TRBV4-1 to TRBJ1-2; TRBD1 matches at 12 bases. The sample was PBMCs. The DNA of the CDR3 is TGCGCCAGCAGCCAGGGTGGGGACAGGGGGCACGGCTACACCTTC. Translated: CASSQGGDRGHGYTF.